The clone carrying this T cell receptor (beta chain) was counted ten times or more. The ends lost 7 bases at V and 0 bases at J; junction bases unmatched: 3. Germline CDR1 ENHRY, CDR2 SYGVKD. This CDR3 contains 13 residues. This sample stems from a study of T-cell reconstitution after alpha-beta-depleted transplantation in children. The library targeted TCRbeta and was prepared with unique molecular identifiers. Each CDR3 protein is one row after TCRdb ran MiXCR on the PCR reads. The sample has 70,000 to 95,000 distinct CDR3 sequences, 12% seen once; the top ten hold roughly 14%. V is TRBV10-3 and J is TRBJ2-7, with 7 bases lining up with TRBD1. This receptor was identified in a human donor who donated a stem cell graft to a child with inherited bone marrow failure. Sequencing used PBMCs from the stem cell graft donor, obtained from the stem cell graft. CDR3 sequence: CAITGTASYEQYF. CDR3 coding DNA: TGTGCCATCACCGGGACAGCCTCCTACGAGCAGTACTTC.